The sequence of this TCR beta chain was determined in a study of tumor-infiltrating lymphocytes in primary liver carcinoma. Study-level information: Patients, male and female, were 30 to 69 years old. Productive TCRbeta read yields ran from roughly 3.8 to 7.5 million per sample and were similar between tissues.

Joint extraction of RNA and DNA used 20-30 mg of bulk tissue that was unsorted. Subjects presented with primary liver carcinoma managed by surgical resection. In regard to this clonotype: The antigen is not known.

Findings and limits, study-wide: Lower overlap was observed for tumor-adjacent and tumor-blood pairs relative to tumor region pairs.

V shed 7 bases and J 0 bases; nucleotides not matched to a gene: 18. The CDR3 extends over 18 amino acids. Germline V CDR1 and CDR2: SQVTM, ANQGSEA. Starting from around 0.45 ug of total RNA, TCR beta cDNA was produced with a primer in the constant region. Construction of TCR beta libraries relied on three successive nested multiplex PCR rounds employing slightly modified ARM-PCR. Two initial PCR rounds of around 10 cycles each paired TRBV1-TRBV30 forward primers with a C-beta reverse primer. TCRdb reprocessed the multiplex PCR reads with MiXCR, giving one entry per CDR3 protein. The data show over 100,000 distinct CDR3 sequences, nearly 70% seen once.

This TCR was recovered from a woman aged 60-75 years with primary liver carcinoma and hepatitis B virus infection. The source material was tumor-adjacent normal liver tissue. The chain employs TRBV29-1 and TRBJ1-1, with 9 positions matching TRBD1. The CDR3 here is CSAGDREGPTVMNTEAFF. The CDR3, as DNA: TGCAGCGCTGGGGACAGGGAGGGGCCAACGGTCATGAACACTGAAGCTTTCTTT.